The rows below give T cell receptor beta chains drawn from one sample of a study of beta chain features in type 1 diabetes. Sequencing used immunoSEQ multiplex PCR; TCRdb keeps in-frame clones, though not all of them. The table shows about 270,000 clones, with roughly an eighth occurring only once. Specimen: naive CD4+ T cells from blood. These receptors were collected from a young man with type 1 diabetes. CDR3s include the opening cysteine and the closing phenylalanine or tryptophan. Fields, in order: clone size, V gene, D gene, J gene, CDR3 DNA, CDR3 protein. The D gene is left open where the match is weak. Not all rows give a size; the values are once, few, many and, for expanded clones, a class.

.	TRBV2	TRBD1	TRBJ1-1	TGTGCCAGGAAAGGGGGCGCGAGCACTGAAGCTTTCTTT	CARKGGASTEAFF
.	TRBV18	.	TRBJ2-3	TGTGCCAGCTCACCCCCGACTAGAGAAGATACGCAGTATTTT	CASSPPTREDTQYF
few	TRBV5-1	.	TRBJ2-1	TGCGCCAGCAGCCCCGACGGGGGCTCCTACAATGAGCAGTTCTTC	CASSPDGGSYNEQFF
.	TRBV5-5	.	TRBJ2-1	TGTGCCAGCAGCTTGTTGCGGTCCTACAATGAGCAGTTCTTC	CASSLLRSYNEQFF
few	TRBV5-1	.	TRBJ2-1	TGCGCCAGCAGCTTGGCCAGCCGGGGTGAGCAGTTCTTC	CASSLASRGEQFF
.	TRBV28	TRBD1	TRBJ2-5	TGTGCCAGCAGCCGGACAGGGACTGTACAGACCCAGTACTTC	CASSRTGTVQTQYF
few	TRBV19	.	TRBJ1-1	TGTGCCAGTAACGCAGGGCGGAACACTGAAGCTTTCTTT	CASNAGRNTEAFF
.	TRBV28	.	TRBJ1-1	TGTGCCAGCAGCACTAACACTGAAGCTTTCTTT	CASSTNTEAFF
few	TRBV7-3	TRBD1	TRBJ1-1	TGTGCCAGCAGCATCACAGGGGGCGCGAAGACTGAAGCTTTCTTT	CASSITGGAKTEAFF
few	TRBV19	TRBD2	TRBJ2-1	TGTGCCAGTAGCAGGGGGGGGACTAGCGGGAGTTATGAGCAGTTCTTC	CASSRGGTSGSYEQFF
.	TRBV5-1	.	TRBJ2-7	TGCGCCAGCAGCTTGGATACCCCCCAGAGGAGCTACGAGCAGTACTTC	CASSLDTPQRSYEQYF
few	TRBV5-1	.	TRBJ2-1	TGCGCCAGCAGCTTGGGTGCGGAAAACGAGCAGTTCTTC	CASSLGAENEQFF
.	TRBV9	TRBD2	TRBJ2-6	TGTGCCAGCAGTGTAGGGCGGGAGGGCCGACCTGGGGCCAACGTCCTGACTTTC	CASSVGREGRPGANVLTF
.	TRBV5-4	TRBD1	TRBJ1-4	TGTGCCAGCAGCCATCGGACAGGTTCGAATGAAAAACTGTTTTTT	CASSHRTGSNEKLFF
few	TRBV10-3	.	TRBJ1-1	TGTGCCATCAGTGAGTCGAGTGCGGGTAAGAGTGAAGCTTTCTTT	CAISESSAGKSEAFF
.	TRBV30	TRBD1	TRBJ1-6	TGTGCCTGGAAAGGACAGGTCAATTCACCCCTCCACTTT	CAWKGQVNSPLHF
.	TRBV6-6	TRBD2	TRBJ2-5	TGTGCCAGCAGGCCCACTAGCGGGAGGGTTCAAGAGACCCAGTACTTC	CASRPTSGRVQETQYF
few	TRBV28	.	TRBJ2-6	TGTGCCAGCAGTTCGGGGACACCCTTCTCCGTCCTGACTTTC	CASSSGTPFSVLTF
few	TRBV29-1	.	TRBJ2-5	TGCAGCGCGGACAGACAAGAGACCCAGTACTTC	CSADRQETQYF
.	TRBV18	.	TRBJ1-1	TGTGCCAGCTCACCACAACCGACAGCTGAAGCTTTCTTT	CASSPQPTAEAFF